The T cell receptor beta chain described here comes from a study of blood T cells in healthy people across ages (dated by TCRdb to between 2015 and 2017). About the full investigation: In model experiments, roughly one uniquely barcoded TCR beta cDNA molecule per two T cells was captured by template switching. The study measured age-related changes in TCR beta repertoire diversity using deep sequencing normalized with unique cDNA molecular identifiers. The donors were split into four age groups: young (average around 16 years), middle-aged (39), aged (about 62) and long-lived (roughly 77). To avoid experimental bias, donors of different ages were distributed randomly across sequencing lanes. Two additional independent replicas of 1 million unique cDNA reads from the same blood draw were analyzed for two donors (one aged 18 to 30 and one aged 80 or older).

This clonotype was recorded once. The antigen it recognizes is unknown. No much larger clone exists at a distance of one base, and base qualities are not known. Weak support is all one read offers. Donors were 39 systemically healthy Caucasian individuals from Russia aged roughly 6 to 100 years. Each donor gave 8 to 10 milliliters of peripheral blood, drawn into EDTA-treated Vacutainer tubes. Ficoll-Paque density-gradient centrifugation was used to isolate PBMCs, with at least 6 million obtained per sample. Trizol reagent was used to extract total RNA from the PBMCs, yielding at least 6 micrograms per sample. Naive CD45RAhigh/CD27high T cell percentages were measured by flow cytometry on a PBMC aliquot from every donor. The library was generated by 5' RACE. The sample was run on an Illumina HiSeq 2500. A second PCR of roughly 7 to 11 cycles was performed with a sample-barcoded 5' primer and a J-beta primer mix. A template-switch 5' adaptor carrying 12 random nucleotides introduced a unique molecular identifier onto each TCR beta cDNA molecule. Each sample yielded at least 3 million CDR3-containing paired-end reads. First-strand cDNA synthesis was performed from all RNA using the Mint cDNA synthesis kit, with priming by a TRBC-specific oligonucleotide. Following uracil-DNA glycosylase treatment, all cDNA underwent a first 18-cycle PCR with the universal primers M1SS and BC2_uni_R. In the source study's methods: For normalization, 1 million high-quality reads, each with a distinct molecular identifier, were randomly selected from each sample. Reads with shared molecular identifiers were discarded instead of being binned into consensus sequences. MiTCR, with a Q25 quality threshold and the strictest error-elimination algorithm, was used for CDR3 identification, clonotype clustering and error correction. Lower-bound total TCR beta diversity was estimated with a nonparametric unseen species model using Euler transformation. The public sequencing data were trimmed at Q25 with fastp and processed into clonotypes with MiXCR by TCRdb, which kept only in-frame beta chains. Rows merge per CDR3 protein into single entries with the most common DNA and genes. TCRdb, not the original authors, processed these V and J calls. The sample profile shows over 300,000 distinct CDR3 sequences; about 52% of them were found once. Around 49% of the sample goes to the ten largest clones.

The paper's findings and limits, for the study overall: Estimates of total diversity based on one million sequenced T cells were considered lower bounds and underestimates. Donor CMV infection status was unknown, potentially confounding age-related changes in expanded clonotypes. Since profiling was done on bulk unsorted PBMCs, naive and antigen-experienced compartments could not be conclusively compared. Observed TCR beta diversity per million T cells fell roughly linearly with age, and a significant reduction was already apparent by age roughly 41. The percentage of naive T cells measured by flow cytometry correlated strongly with observed TCR beta diversity. Compared with the aged group, the long-lived group had more naive CD4+ T cells, fewer expanded clones and increased TCR diversity, suggesting age selection.

From cysteine to phenylalanine, the CDR3 is 12 amino acids long. CDR3 DNA is the only sequence kept; it has 36 bases, read in frame from the first base. CDR1 and CDR2 are drawn from the germline V gene: SQVTM, ANQGSEA. The specimen sequenced was blood. Rearrangement joined TRBV29-1 to TRBJ2-5; the D segment could be TRBD1, given 7 matching bases. The J call may not be correct, given that the DNA end is closer to TRBJ2-7. This TCR was sampled from a man aged 55 to 70 in good health. The sequenced DNA is TGCAGCGTTGCCAGGGGGGACAACGAGCAGTACTTC. Its protein product is CSVARGDNEQYF.